This TCR beta chain was captured in a study of blood T cell repertoires in COVID-19. Study overall: Samples representing acute and convalescent COVID-19 were sourced from the United States, Italy and Spain. From T cells, B-cell-depleted T cells, or PBMCs came the material, which was cDNA or gDNA.

The authors' processing: Reference gene primer amplification gave estimated nucleated cell counts. The repertoire was sequenced with immunoSEQ multiplex PCR; TCRdb's copy has only in-frame clones and lacks some. Clone size and the V and J calls come from that table; the DNA yielded D and trimming. The sample gives 150,000 to 200,000 clones, roughly 80% of which show up once; 5.5% to 8.5% is in the top ten. Material for sequencing was peripheral blood. This TCR was recovered from a man between 60 and 75 years old with acute or convalescent COVID-19.

The CDR3 sequence: CASSFDRGRTSSYNEQFF. The CDR3 nucleotides are TGTGCCAGCAGCTTTGACAGGGGCCGCACTAGCTCCTACAATGAGCAGTTCTTC. The genes are TRBV7-8 and TRBJ2-1; TRBD1 aligns across 8 bases. Trimming cost V 3 bases and J 0 bases; bases outside gene matches: 10. Germline lookup yields CDR1 SGHVS and CDR2 FQNEAQ. CDR3 length: 18 residues.